This is a list of T cell receptor beta chains from one sample in a study of technical replicates of blood from four donors. Repertoires were generated with immunoSEQ multiplex PCR, while TCRdb's copy carries only in-frame clones and drops some. The sample holds nearly 80,000 clones, nearly 95% seen once. The sequenced material came from T cells isolated from PBMCs. The receptor set was obtained from a human donor in good health. Each CDR3 is given with its conserved first and last residue. Fields, in order: D gene, clone size, J gene, V gene, CDR3 DNA, CDR3 protein. D genes are given only for firm matches. Size is stated for part of the rows, as once, few or many counts, or as a class when the clone is expanded.

d_gene: TRBD2
abundance: NA
j_gene: TRBJ2-3
v_gene: TRBV9
CDR3nt: TGTGCCAGCAGCAGGGAAATACTAGCGGGAGGCACAGATACGCAGTATTTT
CDR3aa: CASSREILAGGTDTQYF

d_gene: NA
abundance: once
j_gene: TRBJ1-1
v_gene: TRBV7-9
CDR3nt: TGTGCCAGCAGGTATGGGGGCAACACTGAAGCTTTCTTT
CDR3aa: CASRYGGNTEAFF

d_gene: NA
abundance: NA
j_gene: TRBJ2-7
v_gene: TRBV10-3
CDR3nt: TGTGCCATCAGTGAGATGGAGGGAAGAAGGGCCTACGAGCAGTACTTC
CDR3aa: CAISEMEGRRAYEQYF

d_gene: NA
abundance: NA
j_gene: TRBJ2-7
v_gene: TRBV5-4
CDR3nt: TGTGCCAGCAGCTTGCTTGTCGGGGGATACGAGCAGTACTTC
CDR3aa: CASSLLVGGYEQYF

d_gene: TRBD1
abundance: once
j_gene: TRBJ1-1
v_gene: TRBV19
CDR3nt: TGTGCCAGTAGTATTCAAGGGGGCGCAACAGCTTTCTTT
CDR3aa: CASSIQGGATAFF

d_gene: NA
abundance: NA
j_gene: TRBJ1-1
v_gene: TRBV5-1
CDR3nt: TGCGCCAGCAGCTTGGACAGAATGAACACTGAAGCTTTCTTT
CDR3aa: CASSLDRMNTEAFF

d_gene: NA
abundance: once
j_gene: TRBJ1-2
v_gene: TRBV29-1
CDR3nt: TGCAGCGTAGGGGGAGGGGAGTATGGCTACACCTTC
CDR3aa: CSVGGGEYGYTF

d_gene: NA
abundance: NA
j_gene: TRBJ1-4
v_gene: TRBV28
CDR3nt: TGTGCCAGCAGGATCCAGGGAACAGCAGCAACTAATGAAAAACTGTTTTTT
CDR3aa: CASRIQGTAATNEKLFF

d_gene: NA
abundance: NA
j_gene: TRBJ2-7
v_gene: TRBV4-3
CDR3nt: TGCGCCAGCAGCCAAGATTTAGAATACGAGCAGTACTTC
CDR3aa: CASSQDLEYEQYF

d_gene: NA
abundance: NA
j_gene: TRBJ1-4
v_gene: TRBV19
CDR3nt: TGTGCCAGTAGTAACCCCCATCAGGACAGCTCTGAAAAACTGTTTTTT
CDR3aa: CASSNPHQDSSEKLFF

d_gene: TRBD1
abundance: NA
j_gene: TRBJ2-5
v_gene: TRBV7-3
CDR3nt: TGTGCCAGCAGCTTAGGCGGGACAGGCCAAGAGACCCAGTACTTC
CDR3aa: CASSLGGTGQETQYF

d_gene: NA
abundance: NA
j_gene: TRBJ2-7
v_gene: TRBV10-3
CDR3nt: TGTGCCATCAGTGATGTAGCGACCACCTACGAGCAGTACTTC
CDR3aa: CAISDVATTYEQYF

d_gene: TRBD1
abundance: NA
j_gene: TRBJ1-4
v_gene: TRBV2
CDR3nt: TGTGCCAGCAGAGCAGGGGGCGCGGATGAAAAACTGTTTTTT
CDR3aa: CASRAGGADEKLFF

d_gene: TRBD1
abundance: NA
j_gene: TRBJ1-5
v_gene: TRBV11-3
CDR3nt: TGTGCCAGCAGCTTAGAAGGGACAGGGGATCAGCCCCAGCATTTT
CDR3aa: CASSLEGTGDQPQHF

d_gene: TRBD1
abundance: NA
j_gene: TRBJ2-2
v_gene: TRBV9
CDR3nt: TGTGCCAGCAGCTCCGGGACAGGGGGCAGTGGCGGGGAGCTGTTTTTT
CDR3aa: CASSSGTGGSGGELFF

d_gene: TRBD1
abundance: NA
j_gene: TRBJ2-7
v_gene: TRBV27
CDR3nt: TGTGCCAGCAGTTTCTGGACAGGGGGACCCTACGAGCAGTACTTC
CDR3aa: CASSFWTGGPYEQYF

d_gene: NA
abundance: NA
j_gene: TRBJ1-5
v_gene: TRBV7-2
CDR3nt: TGTGCCAGCAGCCTAAACTATCAGCCCCAGCATTTT
CDR3aa: CASSLNYQPQHF

d_gene: NA
abundance: NA
j_gene: TRBJ2-2
v_gene: TRBV7-9
CDR3nt: TGTGCCAGCAGCTTAGAAGGAGGTCAAGGCGGGGAGCTGTTTTTT
CDR3aa: CASSLEGGQGGELFF

d_gene: TRBD2
abundance: NA
j_gene: TRBJ2-1
v_gene: TRBV7-3
CDR3nt: TGTGCCAGCAGCTACGGGACTAGCGGGAGAGGTTACAATGAGCAGTTCTTC
CDR3aa: CASSYGTSGRGYNEQFF

d_gene: TRBD1
abundance: NA
j_gene: TRBJ2-5
v_gene: TRBV15
CDR3nt: TGTGCCACCAGCAGAGCGGGACAGCAAGAGACCCAGTACTTC
CDR3aa: CATSRAGQQETQYF

d_gene: NA
abundance: few
j_gene: TRBJ2-2
v_gene: TRBV7-9
CDR3nt: TGTGCCAGCAGCTTACTGGAGGGGCCCACCGGGGAGCTGTTTTTT
CDR3aa: CASSLLEGPTGELFF

d_gene: TRBD2
abundance: NA
j_gene: TRBJ2-7
v_gene: TRBV30
CDR3nt: TGTGCCTGGAGTGTACCCGGCCGGGAGGGCCTAGGAGGCGAGCAGTACTTC
CDR3aa: CAWSVPGREGLGGEQYF

d_gene: TRBD1
abundance: NA
j_gene: TRBJ2-7
v_gene: TRBV15
CDR3nt: TGTGCCACCAGCAGGACAGGGGATAGCGAGCAGTACTTC
CDR3aa: CATSRTGDSEQYF

d_gene: TRBD2
abundance: NA
j_gene: TRBJ2-1
v_gene: TRBV5-4
CDR3nt: TGTGCCAGCACCATTCCGGGACTATTTTACAATGAGCAGTTCTTC
CDR3aa: CASTIPGLFYNEQFF

d_gene: NA
abundance: NA
j_gene: TRBJ2-1
v_gene: TRBV9
CDR3nt: TGTGCCAGCAGCGTTACCGGGGCCTACAATGAGCAGTTCTTC
CDR3aa: CASSVTGAYNEQFF

d_gene: NA
abundance: NA
j_gene: TRBJ2-6
v_gene: TRBV28
CDR3nt: TGTGCCAGCAGTTCTCCGGGGATTTCTGGGGCCAACGTCCTGACTTTC
CDR3aa: CASSSPGISGANVLTF

d_gene: TRBD2
abundance: NA
j_gene: TRBJ2-3
v_gene: TRBV12-5
CDR3nt: TGTGCTAGTGGTGCAGGGACTAGCGGCTTTGATACGCAGTATTTT
CDR3aa: CASGAGTSGFDTQYF

d_gene: NA
abundance: NA
j_gene: TRBJ1-2
v_gene: TRBV4-1
CDR3nt: TGCGCCAGCAGCCAGGACCAGGGGCTTTTTTCGGGCTACACCTTC
CDR3aa: CASSQDQGLFSGYTF

d_gene: NA
abundance: once
j_gene: TRBJ2-7
v_gene: TRBV19
CDR3nt: TGTGCCAGCGGAGGAGGGATTACCTACGAGCAGTACTTC
CDR3aa: CASGGGITYEQYF

d_gene: TRBD1
abundance: NA
j_gene: TRBJ1-1
v_gene: TRBV11-2
CDR3nt: TGTGCCAGCAGCTCCGACAGGGGGCGCGGAGCTTTCTTT
CDR3aa: CASSSDRGRGAFF

d_gene: TRBD1
abundance: NA
j_gene: TRBJ2-3
v_gene: TRBV7-9
CDR3nt: TGTGCCAGCAGCTTACTCGGACAGGGGGCGACAGATACGCAGTATTTT
CDR3aa: CASSLLGQGATDTQYF

d_gene: NA
abundance: NA
j_gene: TRBJ2-3
v_gene: TRBV6-5
CDR3nt: TGTGCCAGCTCCCCCCAGGCCGTAACAGATACGCAGTATTTT
CDR3aa: CASSPQAVTDTQYF

d_gene: NA
abundance: NA
j_gene: TRBJ1-5
v_gene: TRBV6-1
CDR3nt: TGTGCTTCCCTGCCGGCGGGGAATCAGCCCCAGCATTTT
CDR3aa: CASLPAGNQPQHF

d_gene: TRBD1
abundance: NA
j_gene: TRBJ1-1
v_gene: TRBV10-3
CDR3nt: TGTGCCATCAGTGGGGACAGGGAAGCTTTCTTT
CDR3aa: CAISGDREAFF

d_gene: TRBD2
abundance: NA
j_gene: TRBJ2-2
v_gene: TRBV15
CDR3nt: TGTGCCACTGGAGTGGGGCGGGAGGGCCGCACCGGGGAGCTGTTTTTT
CDR3aa: CATGVGREGRTGELFF

d_gene: TRBD2
abundance: NA
j_gene: TRBJ2-5
v_gene: TRBV6-1
CDR3nt: TGTGCCACTTCAGCGGGAGGGAGAGAGACCCAGTACTTC
CDR3aa: CATSAGGRETQYF

d_gene: NA
abundance: NA
j_gene: TRBJ1-5
v_gene: TRBV11-2
CDR3nt: TGTGCCAGCAGCTTTTATTCGGGACAGCCCCAGCATTTT
CDR3aa: CASSFYSGQPQHF

d_gene: NA
abundance: NA
j_gene: TRBJ1-2
v_gene: TRBV7-2
CDR3nt: TGTGCCAGCAGCTTAGGCGGCGGGCAGCTCTATGGCTACACCTTC
CDR3aa: CASSLGGGQLYGYTF

d_gene: TRBD1
abundance: NA
j_gene: TRBJ2-1
v_gene: TRBV6-5
CDR3nt: TGTGCCAGCAGTTACTCCCGGGCAGGGGGCTACAATGAGCAGTTCTTC
CDR3aa: CASSYSRAGGYNEQFF

d_gene: TRBD2
abundance: NA
j_gene: TRBJ2-3
v_gene: TRBV6-6
CDR3nt: TGTGCCAGCAGTTACGGACTAGCGGGAGCGAGAGATACGCAGTATTTT
CDR3aa: CASSYGLAGARDTQYF

d_gene: NA
abundance: NA
j_gene: TRBJ2-3
v_gene: TRBV4-3
CDR3nt: TGCGCCAGCAGCCAAGACTCGAGGGCGCAGTATTTT
CDR3aa: CASSQDSRAQYF

d_gene: TRBD2
abundance: NA
j_gene: TRBJ2-5
v_gene: TRBV15
CDR3nt: TGTGCCACCAGCCTAAGACTAGCACGGAAAGAGACCCAGTACTTC
CDR3aa: CATSLRLARKETQYF